The 20 T cell receptor beta chains in this list originate from one sample, sequenced in a study of T cells in Graves' hyperthyroidism and ophthalmopathy. There were TCR beta CDR3 regions amplified from RNA transcripts. Carried out on the TCR CDR3, a first-round RT-PCR used the HTBI primer set. Each CDR3 protein gets one entry after TCRdb re-called the multiplex PCR reads with MiXCR. The data show a few hundred thousand distinct CDR3 sequences, around a sixth seen once. Sequences were obtained from blood. The receptor source for this set is a man in his late teens or twenties with Graves' ophthalmopathy.

The chain links TRBV27 to TRBJ2-1; 7 nucleotides match TRBD2. The ends lost 3 bases at V and 8 bases at J; junction bases unmatched: 10. CDR1 and CDR2 from the germline V gene are MNHEY and SMNVEV (reference sequence). This CDR3 contains 15 residues. CDR3 sequence reads: CASSFIGEGLDEQFF. The CDR3 nucleotides read TGTGCCAGCAGTTTTATAGGGGAGGGTTTAGATGAGCAGTTCTTC.

This clonotype was seen at least ten times. CDR3 nucleotide sequence: TGCAGCGTTGCCGTCAGGGGTTGGGAGGACGAGCAGTACTTC. As protein: CSVAVRGWEDEQYF. The chain has TRBV29-1 and TRBJ2-7; D assignment may be TRBD1 or TRBD2 (6 bases each). The CDR3 consists of 14 residues. From germline, CDR1 is SQVTM and CDR2 ANQGSEA. The ends were cut back, 4 bases at V and 5 bases at J, with 18 bases in the middle.

This clonotype was observed many times. Written as DNA, the CDR3 is TGTGCCAGCAGCAACCGGGACAGGGAACGCTACGAGCAGTACTTC. Translating gives CASSNRDRERYEQYF. The chain has TRBV11-1 and TRBJ2-7; 9 nucleotides align to TRBD1. Trimming at V came to 5 bases and at J to 3 bases, leaving 8 bases not matched to a gene. Looked up from germline, CDR1 is SGHAT and CDR2 is FQDESV (reference sequence). This CDR3 has 15 residues.

This rearrangement joins TRBV10-2 to TRBJ2-1, with TRBD1 identical over 7 bases. The CDR3 is 15 residues long. In germline, CDR1 is WSHSY, CDR2 SAAADI. Unmatched junction bases numbered 12, after V lost 6 bases and J lost 7 bases. For the CDR3, the DNA is TGCGCCAGCAGAAAGGGACAGTGCCCGGGAAATGAGCAGTTCTTC. Translating gives CASRKGQCPGNEQFF.

This clonotype turned up a few times. The chain joins TRBV9 to TRBJ2-2, with 9 bases that match TRBD1. This CDR3 has 17 amino acids. Trimming removed 3 bases from V and 7 bases from J; junction bases left unmatched: 13. CDR1 SGDLS and CDR2 YYNGEE come from the germline V gene. The CDR3 sequence: CASSASQGDRVDGELFF. CDR3 coding DNA: TGTGCCAGCAGCGCATCGCAGGGGGACAGGGTCGACGGGGAGCTGTTTTTT.

This clonotype was counted at least ten times. The chain has TRBV6-1 and TRBJ1-5; D may be TRBD1 (5 bases). The CDR3 length is 15 residues. Germline CDR1 MNHNS, CDR2 SASEGT. The V end lost 0 bases, the J end lost 6 bases, and 12 bases lay between the germline ends. The CDR3 sequence: CASSEARRGLQPQHF. CDR3 coding DNA: TGTGCCAGCAGTGAAGCCCGACGGGGACTTCAGCCCCAGCATTTT.

The J gene is TRBJ1-5, the V gene TRBV7-9; the D gene is possibly TRBD1 (6 bases). The CDR3 has 15 amino acids. Trimming stripped 4 bases from V and 6 bases from J, with 16 bases between. The germline V gene encodes CDR1 SEHNR and CDR2 FQNEAQ (reference sequence). The chain's CDR3 is CASSSAGVWSQPQHF. The CDR3 bases are TGTGCCAGCAGCTCGGCAGGGGTTTGGAGTCAGCCCCAGCATTTT.

This chain connects TRBV2 to TRBJ1-1; 12 bases align to TRBD1. CDR3 length: 18 residues. V shed 5 bases and J 7 bases; nucleotides not matched to a gene: 17. Germline V gene sequence: CDR1 SNHLY, CDR2 FYNNEI. The CDR3 DNA reads TGTGCCAGCAGTCTACAGGGGGAACACCGGGACAGGGGGCTTGAAGCTTTCTTT. This translates into CASSLQGEHRDRGLEAFF.

This chain connects TRBV20-1 to TRBJ2-5; D ambiguous. The CDR3 has 11 amino acids. Germline V CDR1 and CDR2: DFQATT, SNEGSKA (reference sequence). Deletions cut 6 bases from V and 5 bases from J, with 10 bases between. The CDR3 nucleotides read TGCAGTGCCCCCCCGGCGGAGACCCAGTACTTC. The encoded protein is CSAPPAETQYF.

Ten or more counts support this clonotype. The J gene is TRBJ1-1, the V gene TRBV6-5; the D gene is possibly TRBD1 (6 bases). The germline V gene encodes CDR1 MNHEY and CDR2 SVGAGI. The CDR3 has 14 residues. Trimming took 2 bases from V and 8 from J, leaving 15 bases between them. DNA of the CDR3: TGTGCCAGCAGTTACCAGCCAGGGGCTGGAGAAGCTTTCTTT. The encoded protein is CASSYQPGAGEAFF.

The chain couples TRBV11-2 to TRBJ2-2; D is uncertain. The germline V gene has CDR1 SGHAT and CDR2 FQNNGV. Trimming pared 2 bases from V and 0 bases from J, leaving 10 bases between. CDR3 length: 16 residues. CDR3 nucleotide sequence: TGTGCCAGCAGCTTACAAGACACCGCGAACACCGGGGAGCTGTTTTTT. It yields the protein CASSLQDTANTGELFF.

This clonotype was detected a few times. The chain combines TRBV10-3 with TRBJ2-1, with D possibly being TRBD2 (6 bases). Germline assignment: CDR1 ENHRY and CDR2 SYGVKD. The CDR3 covers 14 residues. V dropped 4 bases and J dropped 5 bases, with 12 bases sitting between them. The CDR3: CAISGRENDNEQFF. The CDR3 DNA sequence: TGTGCCATCAGTGGGAGGGAAAATGACAATGAGCAGTTCTTC.

This clonotype came up many times. The chain couples TRBV7-9 to TRBJ1-1; no firm D call. V was clipped by 5 bases and J by 1 base, with 5 bases between them. CDR1 is SEHNR and CDR2 is FQNEAQ in the germline V gene (reference sequence). The CDR3 runs 12 residues. CDR3 amino acids: CASSGRNTEAFF. DNA of the CDR3: TGTGCCAGCAGCGGACGGAACACTGAAGCTTTCTTT.

This chain joins TRBV12-3 or TRBV12-4 and TRBJ2-3; 11 bases match TRBD2. The J segment lost 1 base and the V segment lost 6 bases, leaving 6 bases of the junction unmatched. This CDR3 contains 16 residues. CDR3 sequence reads: CASSPGTSGRTDTQYF. DNA for the CDR3: TGTGCCAGCAGCCCGGGGACTAGCGGACGCACAGATACGCAGTATTTT.

At least ten counts were recorded for this clonotype. V is TRBV2 and J is TRBJ1-1; possibly TRBD1 for D (5 bases). Looked up from germline, CDR1 is SNHLY and CDR2 is FYNNEI. The V and J ends lost 6 bases and 10 bases respectively, with 18 bases between them. The CDR3 consists of 13 residues. The CDR3 spells CASSELPGDPAFF. The CDR3 DNA is TGTGCCAGCAGCGAACTACCGGGGGACCCAGCTTTCTTT.

This clonotype was observed a few times. The chain uses TRBV13 and TRBJ1-1, with TRBD1 identical over 8 bases. Trimming cost V 7 bases and J 1 base; bases outside gene matches: 8. CDR3 size: 15 residues. Germline lookup yields CDR1 PRHDT and CDR2 FYEKMQ (reference sequence). The CDR3 here is CASTERGTGNTEAFF. The CDR3 coding sequence is TGTGCCAGCACCGAGAGGGGGACAGGGAACACTGAAGCTTTCTTT.

This chain uses TRBV29-1 with TRBJ2-7; D remains unclear. The length of the CDR3 is 11 residues. The V end was cut by 7 bases, the J end by 5 bases, with 12 bases between. In germline, CDR1 is SQVTM, CDR2 ANQGSEA. DNA of the CDR3: TGCAGCGCCCTCCCCAAGGACGAGCAGTACTTC. Translated, it gives CSALPKDEQYF.

This clonotype was recorded at least ten times. V is TRBV12-3 or TRBV12-4 and J is TRBJ1-2, with unresolved D. The CDR3 spans 16 residues. V was clipped by 0 bases and J by 1 base, with 12 bases between them. In nucleotides, the CDR3 is TGTGCCAGCAGTTTAGCGCGAGGGATCCGTAACTATGGCTACACCTTC. Translation: CASSLARGIRNYGYTF.

This sequence joins TRBV6-1 and TRBJ2-3; D is possibly TRBD2 (6 bases). The germline gives CDR1 MNHNS, CDR2 SASEGT. The V and J ends lost 4 bases and 2 bases respectively, with 16 bases between them. This CDR3 has 16 residues. CDR3: CASSGIADLHTDTQYF. CDR3 coding DNA: TGTGCCAGCAGTGGAATAGCGGACCTTCACACAGATACGCAGTATTTT.

In its sample, this clonotype was seen a few times. The V call is TRBV6-1, the J call TRBJ2-2, with 8 positions matching TRBD1. The J segment lost 5 bases and the V segment lost 5 bases, leaving 13 bases of the junction unmatched. The CDR3 is 17 residues long. Germline loops: CDR1 MNHNS, CDR2 SASEGT. The CDR3 sequence: CASSNPGGLGYTGELFF. In DNA form, the CDR3 reads TGTGCCAGCAGTAACCCAGGGGGCTTGGGTTATACCGGGGAGCTGTTTTTT.